The T cell receptor (beta chain) described here comes from a study of blood T cell repertoires in COVID-19. Study overall: The United States, Italy and Spain supplied acute and convalescent COVID-19 samples.

The authors' processing: The authors estimated nucleated cell counts from reference gene primer amplification. Sequenced by immunoSEQ multiplex PCR; TCRdb stores in-frame clones only, minus some. D and trimming were read from the DNA, whereas the V and J calls and clone size are those reported in that table. The table has approximately 270,000 clones, 70% to 90% seen once; the top ten hold about 1.9%. Participants were aged roughly 18 to 100 years from around 26 US areas. The CDR3 length is 14 residues. CDR1 and CDR2 from the germline V gene are MDHEN and SYDVKM. Trimming took off 5 bases at V and 3 bases at J, with 14 bases between the two ends.

The clonotype was recovered from a woman between 50 and 59 years old who had recovered from COVID-19. Sequencing was carried out using PBMCs or T cells enriched from blood (not recorded which). The V call is TRBV28, the J call TRBJ2-7; D might be TRBD1 (5 bases). The CDR3 loop reads CASSLGQFYYEQYF. The CDR3 DNA reads as TGTGCCAGCAGTCTGGGGCAGTTCTACTACGAGCAGTACTTC.